This section outlines one T cell receptor beta chain sequence together with its context. Antigen specificity is unknown. The source of the sample is a study of CD8 T cells in ankylosing spondylitis. Study-level findings and limits: Matched ankylosing spondylitis synovial fluid reportedly showed significant enrichment of disease-linked clones. Certain motif variants had earlier been reported in reactive arthritis synovial fluid and blood. A CD8+ phenotype characterized the disease-linked clones, which were relatively rare in peripheral blood. Seemingly distinctive of ankylosing spondylitis blood was a TCR beta motif formed by eight highly homologous variants.

TCRdb processed the 5' RACE reads anew with MiXCR; each CDR3 protein has one entry. Counted here are 200,000 to 250,000 distinct CDR3 sequences, approximately 20% occurring once; the ten biggest clones make up about 39%. V lost 0 bases and J 0 bases, leaving 10 bases between the germline ends. This CDR3 is built from 16 residues. The germline V gene encodes CDR1 SGHTA and CDR2 FQGTGA. Sequencing used blood, either unsorted or a sorted T cell fraction (not recorded which). The source of this sequence is a male donor with ankylosing spondylitis. This chain uses TRBV7-3 with TRBJ2-3, with D uncertain. The CDR3 DNA sequence: TGTGCCAGCAGCTTAACCTCTGCCTCTAGCACAGATACGCAGTATTTT. Protein product: CASSLTSASSTDTQYF.